Presented here are 13 T cell receptor beta chains from one specimen sequenced in a study of cytomegalovirus exposure and HLA in healthy donors. PCR employed 60 Vbeta and 13 Jbeta primers. This table comes from immunoSEQ multiplex PCR, and its TCRdb copy is limited to in-frame clones, with some not included. The data hold about 160,000 clones, with almost 85% observed a single time. The sequenced sample consisted of PBMCs. The receptor source for this set is a man aged 25 to 45 in good health and CMV-seronegative.

This clone turned up a few times. The chain recombines TRBV11-2 with TRBJ2-1; D is undetermined. The CDR3 runs 13 residues. Trimming took off 1 base at V and 9 bases at J, with 10 bases between the two ends. Germline V gene data show CDR1 as SGHAT and CDR2 as FQNNGV. CDR3 DNA sequence: TGTGCCAGCAGCTTAGTTCTGGGCAGTGAGCAGTTCTTC. It specifies CASSLVLGSEQFF.

V and J are TRBV5-4 and TRBJ2-3, with TRBD1 as a possible D gene (6 bases). Germline assignment: CDR1 SGHNT and CDR2 YYREEE (reference sequence). This CDR3 region has 13 residues. V was cut by 2 bases and J by 4 bases, with 8 bases left in between. The CDR3 DNA sequence: TGTGCCAGCAGCTTTGGGGGCGCAGATACGCAGTATTTT. Translating it yields CASSFGGADTQYF.

V and J are TRBV2 and TRBJ2-5; 9 nucleotides align to TRBD2. Gene TRBJ2-7 matches the end of the DNA better, so the J call may be wrong. CDR1 is SNHLY, CDR2 FYNNEI, per germline. The CDR3 has 17 residues. CDR3 in amino acids: CASSERSGRPSSYEQYF. Here the CDR3 DNA reads TGTGCCAGCAGTGAGAGGAGCGGGAGGCCAAGCTCCTACGAGCAGTACTTC.

The rearrangement uses TRBV6-1 and TRBJ1-6, with 7 bases that match TRBD1. The V gene's germline CDR1 is MNHNS and CDR2 SASEGT. The CDR3 extends over 13 amino acids. Trimming cost V 5 bases and J 8 bases; bases outside gene matches: 3. The CDR3 spells CASSTTGDSPLHF. The CDR3 bases are TGTGCCAGCAGTACTACAGGGGATTCACCCCTCCACTTT.

The V gene is TRBV6-4, the J gene TRBJ2-2, with a weak D call TRBD1 (5 bases). Germline CDR1 and CDR2: MRHNA and SNTAGT. CDR3 length: 15 residues. V lost 6 bases and J 1 base, leaving 12 bases between the germline ends. CDR3 amino acids: CASSQQALNTGELFF. The CDR3, as DNA: TGTGCCAGCAGCCAACAGGCGTTGAACACCGGGGAGCTGTTTTTT.

The genes are TRBV11-2 and TRBJ2-7; 9 positions match TRBD2. After removal of 3 bases from V and 3 bases from J, the junction contained 15 bases not matched to a gene. Per germline, CDR1 SGHAT and CDR2 FQNNGV. This CDR3 contains 18 residues. CDR3 region: CASSFRSEDEREDYEQYF. CDR3 sequence (DNA): TGTGCCAGCAGCTTCCGCTCGGAGGATGAGCGGGAGGACTACGAGCAGTACTTC.

This chain connects TRBV15 to TRBJ1-3; D gene unclear. Germline lookup yields CDR1 LNHNV and CDR2 YYDKDF (reference sequence). Trimming pared 0 bases from V and 3 bases from J, leaving 6 bases between. This CDR3 has 14 residues. CDR3 coding DNA: TGTGCCACCAGCAGAGATCCGGTTGGAAACACCATATATTTT. Its protein product is CATSRDPVGNTIYF.

CDR3 in amino acids: CASSPNAGGRVGTEAFF. The CDR3 DNA reads as TGCGCCAGCAGCCCCAATGCCGGGGGGCGGGTGGGAACTGAAGCTTTCTTT. The chain combines TRBV4-3 with TRBJ1-1; D might be TRBD1 (6 bases). CDR1 is LGHNA and CDR2 is YSLEER in the germline V gene. The V gene lost 4 bases and the J gene lost 5 bases, with 23 bases spanning the gap. There are 17 residues in the CDR3.

The rearrangement uses TRBV21-1 and TRBJ1-1. TRBV21-1 is a documented pseudogene. The CDR3 consists of 15 residues. The CDR3 reads CASSPGREPNTEAFF. The CDR3, as DNA: TGTGCCAGCAGCCCCGGACGGGAACCGAACACTGAAGCTTTCTTT.

The CDR3 sequence: CASSISGGPLQETQYF. CDR3 in DNA: TGTGCCAGCAGTATCAGCGGGGGTCCCCTCCAAGAGACCCAGTACTTC. V and J are TRBV28 and TRBJ2-5, with 8 bases fitting TRBD2. There are 16 residues in the CDR3. Germline CDR1 MDHEN, CDR2 SYDVKM. The J segment lost 1 base and the V segment lost 5 bases, leaving 9 bases of the junction unmatched.

This chain joins TRBV7-9 and TRBJ2-7, with D maybe TRBD1 (6 bases). The CDR3 loop spans 14 amino acids. Trimming removed 3 bases from V and 4 bases from J, with 13 bases in between. Per germline, CDR1 SEHNR and CDR2 FQNEAQ (reference sequence). This CDR3 reads CASSFGTPPYEQYF. The CDR3 DNA reads TGTGCCAGCAGCTTCGGGACACCTCCGTACGAGCAGTACTTC. Drawing the rest from reference TRBV7-9 and TRBJ2-7, the complete variable domain is DTGVSQNPRHKITKRGQNVTFRCDPISEHNRLYWYRQTLGQGPEFLTYFQNEAQLEKSRLLSDRFSAERPKGSFSTLEIQRTEQGDSAMYLCASSFGTPPYEQYFGPGTRLTVT.

The V and J genes are TRBV7-9 and TRBJ1-2; TRBD1 matches at 9 bases. Germline CDR1 reads SEHNR; CDR2 reads FQNEAQ (reference sequence). V lost 5 bases, J lost 4 bases, and 5 bases stayed unmatched. This CDR3 has 14 residues. CDR3 DNA: TGTGCCAGCAGCCGGACAGGGGAAATCTATGGCTACACCTTC. Protein product: CASSRTGEIYGYTF.

V usage is TRBV7-9 and J usage is TRBJ2-6; maybe TRBD1 (5 bases). V lost 7 bases to trimming and J lost 0 bases, with 16 bases between them. The CDR3 totals 17 residues. CDR1 is SEHNR, CDR2 FQNEAQ, per germline (reference sequence). The CDR3 sequence is CASNSRAGSSGANVLTF. As DNA, the CDR3 is TGTGCCAGCAATTCCAGGGCAGGCAGCTCTGGGGCCAACGTCCTGACTTTC.